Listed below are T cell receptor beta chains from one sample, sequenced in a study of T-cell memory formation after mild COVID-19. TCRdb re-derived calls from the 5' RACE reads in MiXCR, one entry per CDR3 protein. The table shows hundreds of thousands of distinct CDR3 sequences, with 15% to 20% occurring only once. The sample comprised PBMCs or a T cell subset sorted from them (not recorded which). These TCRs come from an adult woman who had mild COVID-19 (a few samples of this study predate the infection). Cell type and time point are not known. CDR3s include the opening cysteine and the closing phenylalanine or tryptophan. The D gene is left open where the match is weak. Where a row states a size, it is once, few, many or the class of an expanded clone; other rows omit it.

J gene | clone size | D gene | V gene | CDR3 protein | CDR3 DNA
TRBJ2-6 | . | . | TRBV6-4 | CASRSDSGANVLTF | TGTGCCAGCAGATCAGACTCTGGGGCCAACGTCCTGACTTTC
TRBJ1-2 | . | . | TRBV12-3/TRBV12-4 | CASSLGGAVGYTF | TGTGCCAGCAGTTTGGGGGGGGCAGTTGGCTACACCTTC
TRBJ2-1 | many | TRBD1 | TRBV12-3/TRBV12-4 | CASSTGQGHDNEQFF | TGTGCCAGCAGTACGGGACAGGGACATGACAATGAGCAGTTCTTC
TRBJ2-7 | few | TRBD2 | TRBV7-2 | CASNILGSGGHSSPYEQYF | TGTGCCAGCAACATTTTGGGTAGCGGGGGGCATTCGTCCCCCTACGAGCAGTACTTC
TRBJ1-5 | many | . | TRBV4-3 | CASSQEQGNNQPQHF | TGCGCCAGCAGCCAAGAGCAGGGGAACAATCAGCCCCAGCATTTT
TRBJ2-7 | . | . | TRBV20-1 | CSARDRVKYEQYF | TGCAGTGCTAGAGACAGGGTAAAATACGAGCAGTACTTC
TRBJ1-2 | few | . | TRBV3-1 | CASSQEGRPSLGYTF | TGTGCCAGCAGCCAAGAAGGCAGGCCCTCGCTGGGCTACACCTTC
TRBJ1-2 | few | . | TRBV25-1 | CASSPRGGGVYGYTF | TGTGCCAGCAGCCCGCGAGGTGGGGGAGTCTATGGCTACACCTTC
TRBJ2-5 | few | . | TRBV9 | CASSVGTGGKETQYF | TGTGCCAGCAGCGTAGGAACGGGGGGCAAAGAGACCCAGTACTTC
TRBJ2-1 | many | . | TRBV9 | CASSLDGIPRTSYNEQFF | TGTGCCAGCAGTCTGGACGGAATCCCCCGAACGTCCTACAATGAGCAGTTCTTC
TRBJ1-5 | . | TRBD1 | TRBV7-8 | CASRSGQGRNQPQHF | TGTGCCAGCAGATCGGGACAGGGACGCAATCAGCCCCAGCATTTT
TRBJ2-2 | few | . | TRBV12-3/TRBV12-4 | CASRPRRFTGELFF | TGTGCCAGCAGGCCGAGGCGTTTTACCGGGGAGCTGTTTTTT
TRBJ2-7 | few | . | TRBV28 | CASSLWRDEQYF | TGTGCCAGCAGTTTATGGCGGGACGAGCAGTACTTC
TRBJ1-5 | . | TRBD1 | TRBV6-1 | CASLTGGNQPQHF | TGTGCCAGCCTGACAGGGGGGAATCAGCCCCAGCATTTT
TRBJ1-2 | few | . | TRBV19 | CASSQGGAGYTF | TGTGCCAGTAGTCAGGGAGGTGCGGGCTACACCTTC
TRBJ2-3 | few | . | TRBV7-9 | CASSAHEGGTQYF | TGTGCCAGCAGTGCCCACGAGGGGGGAACGCAGTATTTT
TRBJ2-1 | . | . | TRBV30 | CAWSVVLYNEQFF | TGTGCCTGGAGTGTAGTTTTATACAATGAGCAGTTCTTC
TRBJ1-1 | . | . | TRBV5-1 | CASRIMNTEAFF | TGCGCCAGCAGGATTATGAACACTGAAGCTTTCTTT
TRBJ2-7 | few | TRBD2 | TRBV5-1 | CASSFRTSVAYEQYF | TGCGCCAGCAGCTTTCGGACTAGCGTGGCGTACGAGCAGTACTTC
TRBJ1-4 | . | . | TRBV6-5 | CASSYSVGVAEKLFF | TGTGCCAGCAGTTACTCGGTAGGGGTTGCGGAAAAACTGTTTTTT
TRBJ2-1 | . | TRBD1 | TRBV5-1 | CASSLWTGSYNEQFF | TGCGCCAGCAGCCTTTGGACAGGGTCCTACAATGAGCAGTTCTTC
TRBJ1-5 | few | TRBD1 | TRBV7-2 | CASSLRDRANQPQHF | TGTGCCAGCAGCTTACGGGACAGGGCGAATCAGCCCCAGCATTTT